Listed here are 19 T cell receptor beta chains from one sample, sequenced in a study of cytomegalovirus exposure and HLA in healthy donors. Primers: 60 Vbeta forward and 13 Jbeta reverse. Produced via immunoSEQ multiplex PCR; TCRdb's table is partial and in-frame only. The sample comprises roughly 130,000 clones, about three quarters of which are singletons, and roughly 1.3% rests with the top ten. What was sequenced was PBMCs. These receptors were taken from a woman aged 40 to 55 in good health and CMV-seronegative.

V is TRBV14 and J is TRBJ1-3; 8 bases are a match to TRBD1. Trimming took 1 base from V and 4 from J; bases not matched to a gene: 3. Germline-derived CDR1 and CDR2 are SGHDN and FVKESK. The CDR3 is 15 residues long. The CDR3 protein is CASSQVRGPGNTIYF. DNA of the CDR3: TGTGCCAGCAGCCAAGTCAGGGGGCCAGGAAACACCATATATTTT.

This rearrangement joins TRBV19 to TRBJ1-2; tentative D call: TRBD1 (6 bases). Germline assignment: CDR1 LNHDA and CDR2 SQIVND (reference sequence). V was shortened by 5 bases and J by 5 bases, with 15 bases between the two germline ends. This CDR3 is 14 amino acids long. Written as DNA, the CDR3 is TGTGCCAGTAGTCCAGGGGAGGGGGAGTATGGCTACACCTTC. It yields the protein CASSPGEGEYGYTF.

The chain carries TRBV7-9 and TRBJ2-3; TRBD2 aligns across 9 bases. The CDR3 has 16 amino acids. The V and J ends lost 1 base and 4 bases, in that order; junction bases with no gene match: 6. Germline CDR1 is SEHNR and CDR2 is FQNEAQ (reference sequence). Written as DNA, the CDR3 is TGTGCCAGCAGCTTAGGTAGCGGGGGTACCGCAGATACGCAGTATTTT. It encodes CASSLGSGGTADTQYF.

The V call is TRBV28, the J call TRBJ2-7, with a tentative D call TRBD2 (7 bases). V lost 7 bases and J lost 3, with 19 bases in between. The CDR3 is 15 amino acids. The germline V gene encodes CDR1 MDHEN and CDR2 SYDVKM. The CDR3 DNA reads TGTGCCAGCACTCGAACGAGGGGGGGGTTCTACGAGCAGTACGTC. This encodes CASTRTRGGFYEQYV.

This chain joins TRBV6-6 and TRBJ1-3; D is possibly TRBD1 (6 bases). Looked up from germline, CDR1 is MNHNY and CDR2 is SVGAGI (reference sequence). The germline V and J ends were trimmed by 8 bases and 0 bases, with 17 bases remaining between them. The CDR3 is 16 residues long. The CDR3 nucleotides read TGTGCCAGCCGCCAACTTGGACAGAGCTCTGGAAACACCATATATTTT. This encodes CASRQLGQSSGNTIYF.

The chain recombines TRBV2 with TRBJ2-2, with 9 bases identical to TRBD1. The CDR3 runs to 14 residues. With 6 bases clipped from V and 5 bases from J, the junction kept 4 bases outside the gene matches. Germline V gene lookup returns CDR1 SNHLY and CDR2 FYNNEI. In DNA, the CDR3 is TGTGCCAGCAGGGGGGGACAGGGAACCGGGGAGCTGTTTTTT. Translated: CASRGGQGTGELFF.

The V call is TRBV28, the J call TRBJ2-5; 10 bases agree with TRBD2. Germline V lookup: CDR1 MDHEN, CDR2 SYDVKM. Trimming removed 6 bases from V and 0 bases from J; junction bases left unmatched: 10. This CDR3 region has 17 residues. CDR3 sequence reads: CASSAQRGGYYQETQYF. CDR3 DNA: TGTGCCAGCAGCGCCCAGCGGGGGGGTTACTACCAAGAGACCCAGTACTTC.

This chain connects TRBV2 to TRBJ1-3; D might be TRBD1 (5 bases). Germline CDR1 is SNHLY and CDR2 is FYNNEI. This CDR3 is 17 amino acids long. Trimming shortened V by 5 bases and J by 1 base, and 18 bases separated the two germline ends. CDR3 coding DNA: TGTGCCAGCAGTCTATTCCCAGGGTTCAGGTCTGGAAACACCATATATTTT. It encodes CASSLFPGFRSGNTIYF.

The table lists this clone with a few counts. The CDR3 DNA follows: TGTGCCAGTAGTACAGGGGGCGCAACTAATGAAAAACTGTTTTTT. Amino acid sequence: CASSTGGATNEKLFF. The chain uses TRBV19 and TRBJ1-4; TRBD1 aligns across 8 bases. CDR1 is LNHDA, CDR2 SQIVND, per germline (reference sequence). The CDR3 loop spans 15 amino acids. V shed 4 bases and J 0 bases; nucleotides not matched to a gene: 1.

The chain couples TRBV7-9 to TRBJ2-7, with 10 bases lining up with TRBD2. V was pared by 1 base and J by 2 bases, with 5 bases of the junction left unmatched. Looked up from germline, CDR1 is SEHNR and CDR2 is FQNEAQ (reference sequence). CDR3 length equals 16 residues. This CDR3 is CASSLGSGGLTYEQYV. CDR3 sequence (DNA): TGTGCCAGCAGCTTAGGTAGCGGGGGGCTAACCTACGAGCAGTACGTC.

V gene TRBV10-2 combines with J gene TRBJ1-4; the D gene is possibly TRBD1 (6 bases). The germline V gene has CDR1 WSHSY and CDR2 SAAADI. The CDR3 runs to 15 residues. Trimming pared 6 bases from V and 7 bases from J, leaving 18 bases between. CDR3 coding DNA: TGCGCCAGCAGGGGTACCAGGGGTGAAGGTGAAAAACTGTTTTTT. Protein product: CASRGTRGEGEKLFF.

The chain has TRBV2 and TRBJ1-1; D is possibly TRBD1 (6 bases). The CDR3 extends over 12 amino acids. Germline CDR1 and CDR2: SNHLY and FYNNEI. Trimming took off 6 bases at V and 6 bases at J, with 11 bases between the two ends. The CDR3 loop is CASRTGPAEAFF. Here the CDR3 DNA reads TGTGCCAGCAGAACAGGGCCCGCTGAAGCTTTCTTT.

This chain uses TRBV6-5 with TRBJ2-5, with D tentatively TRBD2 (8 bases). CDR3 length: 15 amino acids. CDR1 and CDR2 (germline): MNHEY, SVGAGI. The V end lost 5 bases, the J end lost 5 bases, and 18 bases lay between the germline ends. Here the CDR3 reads CASSTRQGGGETQYF. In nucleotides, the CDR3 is TGTGCCAGCAGTACGCGACAGGGCGGGGGGGAGACCCAGTACTTC.

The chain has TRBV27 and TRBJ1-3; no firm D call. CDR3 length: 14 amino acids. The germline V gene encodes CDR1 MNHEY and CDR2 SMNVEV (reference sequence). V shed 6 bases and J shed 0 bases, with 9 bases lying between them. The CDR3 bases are TGTGCCAGCAGGGCCACTAGCTCTGGAAACACCATATATTTT. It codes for CASRATSSGNTIYF.

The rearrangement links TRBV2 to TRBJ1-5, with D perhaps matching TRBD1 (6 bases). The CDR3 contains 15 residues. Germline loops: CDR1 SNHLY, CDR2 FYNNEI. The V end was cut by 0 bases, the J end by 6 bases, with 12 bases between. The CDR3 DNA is TGTGCCAGCAGTGAAGCACAGGGTACCGGTCAGCCCCAGCATTTT. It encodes CASSEAQGTGQPQHF.

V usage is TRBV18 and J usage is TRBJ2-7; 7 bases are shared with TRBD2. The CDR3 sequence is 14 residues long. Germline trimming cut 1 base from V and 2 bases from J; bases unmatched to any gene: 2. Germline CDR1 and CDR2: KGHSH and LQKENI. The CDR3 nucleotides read TGTGCCAGCTCACCACGGGCGGGAGCCTACGAGCAGTACGTC. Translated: CASSPRAGAYEQYV.

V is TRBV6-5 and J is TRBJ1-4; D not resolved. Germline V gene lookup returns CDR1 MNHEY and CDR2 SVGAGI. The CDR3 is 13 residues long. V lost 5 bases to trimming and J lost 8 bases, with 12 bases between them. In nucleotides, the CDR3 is TGTGCCAGCAGTCGAAACAGAGGGGAAAAACTGTTTTTT. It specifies CASSRNRGEKLFF.

Written as DNA, the CDR3 is TGTGCCAGTAGTAGGGGACTAGCGGGGGGGTTACCTGAGCAGTTCTTC. Amino acids: CASSRGLAGGLPEQFF. The rearrangement links TRBV19 to TRBJ2-1; TRBD2 aligns across 16 bases. This CDR3 comprises 16 residues. Germline V CDR1 and CDR2: LNHDA, SQIVND (reference sequence). Trimming took 4 bases from V and 9 from J; bases not matched to a gene: 6.

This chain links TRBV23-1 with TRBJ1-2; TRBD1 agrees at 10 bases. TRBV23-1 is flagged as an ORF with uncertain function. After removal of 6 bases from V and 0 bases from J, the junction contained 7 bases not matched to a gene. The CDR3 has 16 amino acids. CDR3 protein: CASSHTGTGANYGYTF. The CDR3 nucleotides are TGCGCCAGCAGCCATACCGGGACAGGGGCTAACTATGGCTACACCTTC.